The 22 T cell receptor beta chains below all came from one sample that was sequenced in a study of blood T cell repertoires in COVID-19. Profiled with immunoSEQ multiplex PCR; TCRdb holds only in-frame clones, not every one. The data show around 300,000 clones, roughly 85% seen once. Sample: peripheral blood. The receptors originated from a human donor in a cohort sampled during active COVID-19.

The V call is TRBV19, the J call TRBJ1-1; the D gene is possibly TRBD1 (5 bases). This CDR3 is 14 amino acids long. The germline CDR1 and CDR2 sequences are LNHDA and SQIVND (reference sequence). V dropped 4 bases and J dropped 1 base, with 10 bases sitting between them. The CDR3 DNA reads TGTGCCAGTAGTACCTATACAGGGAACACTGAAGCTTTCTTT. Translation: CASSTYTGNTEAFF.

This rearrangement joins TRBV5-5 to TRBJ2-6, with D unresolved. This CDR3 comprises 15 residues. V lost 5 bases, J lost 0 bases, and 9 bases lay in between. CDR1 SGHKS and CDR2 YYEKEE come from the germline V gene (reference sequence). DNA of the CDR3: TGTGCCAGCAGTTGGGCGTCCTCTGGGGCCAACGTCCTGACTTTC. Translated: CASSWASSGANVLTF.

Regarding this clone: This may stem from a read error, because a much larger clone lies one nucleotide away. The V call is TRBV5-4, the J call TRBJ2-7; 9 nucleotides match TRBD1. The CDR3 extends over 12 amino acids. The germline gives CDR1 SGHNT, CDR2 YYREEE (reference sequence). V lost 4 bases and J lost 6; bases outside the gene matches: 2. Here the CDR3 DNA reads TGTGCCAGCAGCCGGGACAGGGCCGAGCAGTACTTC. Its protein is CASSRDRAEQYF.

The genes are TRBV20-1 and TRBJ1-2; tentatively, D is TRBD1 (5 bases). This CDR3 has 12 amino acids. Germline V lookup: CDR1 DFQATT, CDR2 SNEGSKA (reference sequence). V lost 3 bases and J 7 bases, leaving 12 bases between the germline ends. The chain's CDR3 is CSASRQGGGYTF. The CDR3 region has the DNA TGCAGTGCTAGTAGGCAGGGTGGTGGCTACACCTTC.

In nucleotides, the CDR3 is TGTGCCGGAGGGCCGGGGAACACTGAAGCTTTCTTT. Translating it yields CAGGPGNTEAFF. V usage is TRBV2 and J usage is TRBJ1-1; D gene unclear. CDR1 and CDR2 from the germline V gene are SNHLY and FYNNEI. V lost 11 bases, J lost 1 base, and 11 bases lay in between. The CDR3 is 12 residues long.

The gene calls are TRBV10-3 and TRBJ1-1; D is undetermined. There are 12 residues in the CDR3. Germline V lookup: CDR1 ENHRY, CDR2 SYGVKD. The V and J ends lost 4 bases and 8 bases respectively, with 11 bases between them. The DNA of the CDR3 is TGTGCCATCAGTGTGGAGGGTCTCGAAGCTTTCTTT. It specifies CAISVEGLEAFF.

The rearrangement links TRBV11-2 to TRBJ1-1; D is undetermined. V was cut by 0 bases and J by 0 bases, with 11 bases left in between. The CDR3 is 16 residues long. Looked up from germline, CDR1 is SGHAT and CDR2 is FQNNGV. CDR3 amino acids: CASSLDPLQMNTEAFF. The CDR3 DNA reads TGTGCCAGCAGCTTAGATCCTTTACAGATGAACACTGAAGCTTTCTTT.

The chain combines TRBV6-6 with TRBJ1-1; D uncertain. This CDR3 comprises 11 residues. The V end lost 6 bases, the J end lost 7 bases, and 9 bases lay between the germline ends. The germline V gene has CDR1 MNHNY and CDR2 SVGAGI (reference sequence). Here the CDR3 DNA reads TGTGCCAGCAGGCTCCAGTTTGAAGCTTTCTTT. Amino acids: CASRLQFEAFF.

The chain recombines TRBV18 with TRBJ1-1, with 8 positions matching TRBD1. Per germline, CDR1 KGHSH and CDR2 LQKENI. This CDR3 comprises 16 residues. Trimming cost V 2 bases and J 2 bases; bases outside gene matches: 7. CDR3 in DNA: TGTGCCAGCTCACCATTGTTAACAGGGGGTAACACTGAAGCTTTCTTT. This codes for CASSPLLTGGNTEAFF.

A few counts support this clone. The rearrangement joins TRBV3-1 (or the pseudogene TRBV3-2) to TRBJ1-1, with D possibly being TRBD1 (5 bases). CDR3 length: 14 amino acids. Trimming removed 5 bases at V and 1 base at J, with 11 bases between. The germline gives CDR1 LGHDT, CDR2 YNNKEL (reference sequence). In DNA, the CDR3 is TGTGCCAGCAGCTACGGGAGGGGGAACACTGAAGCTTTCTTT. It encodes CASSYGRGNTEAFF.

This clone was observed a few times. The chain combines TRBV19 with TRBJ1-2, with 9 bases fitting TRBD1. V dropped 9 bases and J dropped 6; count of bases not matched to a gene: 8. The V gene's germline CDR1 is LNHDA and CDR2 SQIVND (reference sequence). The CDR3 runs to 13 residues. The CDR3 region is CASTLWDRDGYTF. CDR3 DNA: TGTGCCAGCACCCTCTGGGACAGGGATGGCTACACCTTC.

As for this clone: The same CDR3 can be traced to other DNA sequences in this sample. The chain uses TRBV9 and TRBJ1-1; 8 bases match TRBD1. The germline V gene encodes CDR1 SGDLS and CDR2 YYNGEE. The CDR3 covers 14 residues. Trimming at V came to 0 bases and at J to 5 bases, leaving 3 bases not matched to a gene. The CDR3 sequence is CASSVVTGGTEAFF. DNA for the CDR3: TGTGCCAGCAGCGTAGTAACAGGGGGGACTGAAGCTTTCTTT. Combining the CDR3 with reference TRBV9 and TRBJ1-1 gives the whole variable domain DSGVTQTPKHLITATGQRVTLRCSPRSGDLSVYWYQQSLDQGLQFLIQYYNGEERAKGNILERFSAQQFPDLHSELNLSSLELGDSALYFCASSVVTGGTEAFFGQGTRLTVV.

The chain couples TRBV6-5 to TRBJ1-1, with a tentative D call TRBD1 (6 bases). Trimming shortened V by 6 bases and J by 5 bases, and 16 bases separated the two germline ends. The germline gives CDR1 MNHEY, CDR2 SVGAGI. There are 14 residues in the CDR3. The CDR3 is CASSTGPRATEAFF. The CDR3 region has the DNA TGTGCCAGCAGCACAGGGCCCAGGGCGACTGAAGCTTTCTTT.

The chain links TRBV7-2 to TRBJ2-1; 8 bases agree with TRBD2. This CDR3 contains 18 residues. Germline V gene data show CDR1 as SGHTA and CDR2 as FQGNSA. The ends lost 6 bases at V and 0 bases at J; junction bases unmatched: 13. CDR3 in amino acids: CASRTWARGASSYNEQFF. The CDR3 coding sequence is TGTGCCAGCAGAACGTGGGCGCGGGGGGCCAGCTCCTACAATGAGCAGTTCTTC.

The CDR3 here is CASRAGLVNQPQHF. Here the CDR3 DNA reads TGTGCCAGCAGGGCAGGGTTAGTTAATCAGCCCCAGCATTTT. This chain connects TRBV2 to TRBJ1-5; D might be TRBD1 (5 bases). V dropped 6 bases and J dropped 4 bases, with 13 bases sitting between them. Looked up from germline, CDR1 is SNHLY and CDR2 is FYNNEI. This CDR3 has 14 amino acids.

The CDR3 region is CASSATNQETQYF. CDR3 bases: TGTGCCAGCAGCGCAACAAACCAAGAGACCCAGTACTTC. The chain has TRBV9 and TRBJ2-5; D is unclear. Trimming left V 3 bases short and J 0 bases short, with 6 bases between. Germline CDR1 is SGDLS and CDR2 is YYNGEE. This CDR3 is built from 13 residues.

The V call is TRBV5-4, the J call TRBJ1-3, with 9 bases lining up with TRBD1. The CDR3 has 17 amino acids. V lost 4 bases, J lost 0 bases, and 8 bases stayed unmatched. CDR1 SGHNT and CDR2 YYREEE come from the germline V gene (reference sequence). The CDR3 DNA sequence: TGTGCCAGCAGCGTAAACCGGGACAGGGTCTCTGGAAACACCATATATTTT. It encodes CASSVNRDRVSGNTIYF.

This chain links TRBV6-5 with TRBJ1-2; 9 nucleotides align to TRBD1. Germline assignment: CDR1 MNHEY and CDR2 SVGAGI. Trimming removed 6 bases from V and 8 bases from J; junction bases left unmatched: 7. The CDR3 has 13 amino acids. The chain's CDR3 is CASSRQGEEGYTF. The CDR3 DNA sequence: TGTGCCAGCAGCCGACAGGGGGAGGAGGGCTACACCTTC.

This chain uses TRBV6-6 with TRBJ2-4; the match to TRBD1 covers 7 bases. Germline CDR1 MNHNY, CDR2 SVGAGI (reference sequence). The CDR3 covers 16 residues. The trim removed 2 bases at V and 5 bases at J, leaving 9 bases unmatched. The CDR3 reads CASSYRNGDSENIQYF. CDR3 DNA sequence: TGTGCCAGCAGTTACCGCAATGGGGACAGTGAAAACATTCAGTACTTC.

The chain links TRBV30 to TRBJ2-2, with D unresolved. The CDR3 extends over 13 amino acids. The ends were cut back, 0 bases at V and 7 bases at J, with 9 bases in the middle. CDR1 and CDR2 from the germline V gene are GTSNPN and SVGIG (reference sequence). CDR3 protein: CAWSVRVNGELFF. The CDR3 DNA is TGTGCCTGGAGTGTACGCGTAAACGGGGAGCTGTTTTTT.

The chain has TRBV7-8 and TRBJ1-2; D is perhaps TRBD1 (5 bases). The CDR3 runs to 16 residues. Trimming removed 5 bases from V and 4 bases from J, with 20 bases in between. The germline gives CDR1 SGHVS, CDR2 FQNEAQ. The CDR3 region has the DNA TGTGCCAGCAGCGGAAAGGGCCGGGGGGATGTCTATGGCTACACCTTC. Translation gives CASSGKGRGDVYGYTF.

Regarding this clone: A junction end diverges from the germline sequence, so it may reflect a read error. The V and J genes are TRBV24-1 and TRBJ2-7, with 9 bases fitting TRBD1. The CDR3 has 15 amino acids. Germline CDR1 KGHDR, CDR2 SFDVKD. The CDR3 protein is CATGESGTGRSEQYF. In DNA form, the CDR3 reads TGTGCCACCGGTGAGTCAGGGACAGGGCGATCCGAGCAGTACTTC.